This is a list of T cell receptor beta chains from one sample in a study of blood T cell repertoires in COVID-19. Sequencing was performed with immunoSEQ multiplex PCR; in TCRdb, only in-frame clones are kept and a portion is missing. Of 250,000 to 300,000 clones in the sample, about 88% were seen once. Material for sequencing was PBMCs or T cells enriched from blood (not recorded which). The receptors derive from a man aged 25 to 40 with acute COVID-19. Each CDR3 is given with its conserved first and last residue.

CDR3	V
CASSQRQGFTQYF	TRBV5-5
CASSPLQNTEAFF	TRBV10-2
CAWSVPSGDTQYF	TRBV30
CASSPGQGNYGYTF	TRBV19
CASSTLSEGSEAFF	TRBV19
CASSLVRGLQYNEQFF	TRBV11-3
CASSFVPEPGGELFF	TRBV7-3
CASTISTGAEAFF	TRBV19
CASSPLTIMNTEAFF	TRBV9
CASSLPRGLSGYGYTF	TRBV28
CASSQFPTGLAGGRARDTQYF	TRBV4-1
CASSPGGGYEKLFF	TRBV5-1
CASNLCLSRTGTYGYTF	TRBV21-1
CASSLRGQYNSPLHF	TRBV5-4
CASSLLTGGGNQPQHF	TRBV28
CASSRGPERYMNTEAFF	TRBV5-6
CASSQFELAKANTGELFF	TRBV4-2
CASRGQAGANVLTF	TRBV6-5
CASSFLGGATDTQYF	TRBV6-2/TRBV6-3
CASSLKVPTGFNSPLHF	TRBV27
CATSAKTSGGRYGEQFF	TRBV24-1
CASSAGEGTQYF	TRBV7-9
CASSPTPRDQPQHF	TRBV27
CASSPITDEKLFF	TRBV3-1/TRBV3-2
CASSLEGVNSPLHF	TRBV5-1
CASKKGGTNPYGYTF	TRBV27